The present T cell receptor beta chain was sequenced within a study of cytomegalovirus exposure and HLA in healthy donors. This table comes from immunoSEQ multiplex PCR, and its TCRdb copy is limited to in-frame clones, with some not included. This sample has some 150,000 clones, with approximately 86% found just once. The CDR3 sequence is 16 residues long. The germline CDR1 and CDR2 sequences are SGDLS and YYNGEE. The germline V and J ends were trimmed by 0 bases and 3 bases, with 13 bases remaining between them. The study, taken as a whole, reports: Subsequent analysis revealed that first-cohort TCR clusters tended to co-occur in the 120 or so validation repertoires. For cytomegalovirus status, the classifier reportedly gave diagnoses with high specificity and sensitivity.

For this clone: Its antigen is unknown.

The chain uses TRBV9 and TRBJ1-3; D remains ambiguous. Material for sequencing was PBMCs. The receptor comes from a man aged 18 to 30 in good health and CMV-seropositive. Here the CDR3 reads CASSVVPGAVGNTIYF. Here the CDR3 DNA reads TGTGCCAGCAGCGTAGTCCCGGGTGCAGTTGGAAACACCATATATTTT.